The 32 T cell receptor beta chains in this list originate from one sample, sequenced in a study of vaccination effects on CD4 cells after COVID-19 (dated by TCRdb to between 2020 and 2023). To identify antigen-specific CD4+ T cell clonotypes by their expansion, the ViraFEST assay first stimulated PBMC with viral peptide pools and then applied TCR sequencing. After more than 9 days of culture, CD4+ T cells were isolated with the EasySep CD4+ T cell isolation kit. None of the healthy vaccine recipients had a prior SARS-CoV-2 infection, which was confirmed by nucleocapsid antibody tests that came back negative both before and after vaccination. These receptors lack a known antigen. The library was generated by the immunoSEQ multiplex PCR assay. The clones in this table, taken by TCRdb from immuneACCESS, are in-frame only. Not every clone is retained; where verified, under half of the shortfall comes from an unresolved V gene, and the cause of the rest is unknown. The table for this sample lists tens of thousands of clones; approximately 79% of them were counted only once. 4% of the sample rests with the top ten.

This material consisted of CD4+ T cells from PBMCs cultured with HCoV-OC43 spike peptides, taken before COVID-19 vaccination. The sample's cell subset or site label, in plain terms: HCoV-OC43 spike overlapping peptide pool stimulation. The receptor source for this set is a human donor who received a COVID-19 vaccine.

The chain joins TRBV18 to TRBJ1-5; TRBD1 matches at 9 bases. The CDR3 extends over 15 amino acids. Germline CDR1 reads KGHSH; CDR2 reads LQKENI. With V trimmed by 3 bases and J by 5 bases, 5 bases remained unmatched. In nucleotides, the CDR3 is TGTGCCAGCTCACCCACAGGACAGGGGCATCAGCCCCAGCATTTT. Amino acids: CASSPTGQGHQPQHF.

The chain has TRBV7-2 and TRBJ1-6; D is undetermined. Germline lookup yields CDR1 SGHTA and CDR2 FQGNSA. The V gene lost 2 bases and the J gene lost 7 bases, with 3 bases spanning the gap. The CDR3 spans 12 residues. CDR3 in amino acids: CASSLPNSPLHF. CDR3 nucleotides: TGTGCCAGCAGCTTACCCAATTCACCCCTCCACTTT. Combining the CDR3 with reference TRBV7-2 and TRBJ1-6 gives the whole variable domain GAGVSQSPSNKVTEKGKDVELRCDPISGHTALYWYRQSLGQGLEFLIYFQGNSAPDKSGLPSDRFSAERTGGSVSTLTIQRTQQEDSAVYLCASSLPNSPLHFGNGTRLTVT.

The rearrangement uses TRBV11-2 and TRBJ2-7; D uncertain. V gave up 3 bases and J gave up 3 bases, with 12 bases separating them. The CDR3 covers 14 residues. Germline-derived CDR1 and CDR2 are SGHAT and FQNNGV. The CDR3 loop is CASSLERQSYEQYV. The CDR3 DNA follows: TGTGCCAGCAGCTTGGAAAGGCAAAGCTACGAGCAGTACGTC.

V is TRBV5-1 and J is TRBJ2-1, with D possibly TRBD2 on 5 matching bases. The length of the CDR3 is 14 residues. Between the trimmed V and J ends, which lost 0 bases and 6 bases, there was a span of 10 bases. Looked up from germline, CDR1 is SGHRS and CDR2 is YFSETQ. The CDR3 sequence: CASSLVLAGNEQFF. CDR3 bases: TGCGCCAGCAGCTTGGTGCTAGCAGGCAATGAGCAGTTCTTC.

This clone was seen more than once but under ten times. The chain combines TRBV7-8 with TRBJ1-6, with no clear D. The CDR3 is 15 residues long. Per germline, CDR1 SGHVS and CDR2 FQNEAQ. Trimming left V 7 bases short and J 6 bases short, with 16 bases between. The CDR3 loop is CASNPLLVGNSPLHF. CDR3 nucleotides: TGTGCCAGCAACCCACTCCTAGTCGGTAATTCACCCCTCCACTTT.

Only a few counts were recorded for this clone. This sequence joins TRBV24-1 and TRBJ1-2; D ambiguous. V shed 4 bases and J shed 8 bases, with 13 bases lying between them. The CDR3 contains 13 residues. Germline V CDR1 and CDR2: KGHDR, SFDVKD. As DNA, the CDR3 is TGTGCCACCAGTGACCGTGGCTCGTCAGGCTACACCTTC. Translated: CATSDRGSSGYTF.

This clone was counted once. The CDR3 nucleotides read TGCGCCAGCAGCTTGGAGGGACTAGTGCAAAATCCCTATTTT. Translated: CASSLEGLVQNPYF. The rearrangement links TRBV5-1 to TRBJ2-3; 8 nucleotides match TRBD2. The CDR3 spans 14 residues. Germline CDR1 and CDR2: SGHRS and YFSETQ. V was pared by 0 bases and J by 15 bases, with 12 bases of the junction left unmatched.

The rearrangement uses TRBV3-1 (or the pseudogene TRBV3-2) and TRBJ2-5; weak D call: TRBD1 (6 bases). This CDR3 is built from 12 residues. V was shortened by 4 bases and J by 3 bases, with 6 bases between the two germline ends. Germline-derived CDR1 and CDR2 are LGHDT and YNNKEL (reference sequence). CDR3 in amino acids: CASSRTEETQYF. The CDR3, as DNA: TGTGCCAGCAGCCGGACAGAAGAGACCCAGTACTTC.

V and J are TRBV7-3 and TRBJ1-3; TRBD1 matches 12 bases. Per the germline V gene, CDR1 is SGHTA and CDR2 is FQGTGA. The junction had 4 bases not matched to a gene; V was cut back by 0 bases and J by 1 base. The CDR3 extends over 18 amino acids. CDR3 in DNA: TGTGCCAGCAGCTTAACGGGACAGGGGGCGCGTTCTGGAAACACCATATATTTT. Translation gives CASSLTGQGARSGNTIYF.

Written as DNA, the CDR3 is TGCAGCGTTGTTGGACTAGCGGGGGGCCGTGGGGAGACCCAGTACTTC. Translating gives CSVVGLAGGRGETQYF. The chain carries TRBV29-1 and TRBJ2-5, with 14 bases matching TRBD2. V lost 4 bases and J lost 5; bases outside the gene matches: 9. The CDR3 length is 16 residues. CDR1 and CDR2 (germline): SQVTM, ANQGSEA.

The V and J genes are TRBV6-5 and TRBJ1-2; 7 bases line up with TRBD1. The CDR3 consists of 15 residues. Germline CDR1 and CDR2: MNHEY and SVGAGI. V was clipped by 0 bases and J by 0 bases; unmatched bases: 1. DNA for the CDR3: TGTGCCAGCAGTTACTCAGGACAGGCTAACTATGGCTACACCTTC. Amino acid sequence: CASSYSGQANYGYTF.

CDR3 DNA: TGTGCCAGCAGTGAAGCAGGCCAGTTCTACGAGCAGTACGTC. Translated, it gives CASSEAGQFYEQYV. The chain links TRBV6-1 to TRBJ2-7; no reliable D call. This CDR3 has 14 amino acids. CDR1 MNHNS and CDR2 SASEGT come from the germline V gene. V shed 0 bases and J shed 3 bases, with 9 bases lying between them.

V and J are TRBV19 and TRBJ1-3; no clear D. The CDR3 is 19 amino acids. V lost 3 bases to trimming and J lost 0 bases, with 21 bases between them. CDR1 LNHDA and CDR2 SQIVND come from the germline V gene (reference sequence). The CDR3 protein is CASSIGRLRPPSSGNTIYF. The CDR3, as DNA: TGTGCCAGTAGTATCGGTCGGCTGCGCCCCCCGTCCTCTGGAAACACCATATATTTT.

The V call is TRBV12-3 or TRBV12-4, the J call TRBJ1-2, with D possibly being TRBD1 (6 bases). This CDR3 is 12 amino acids long. The ends were cut back, 7 bases at V and 5 bases at J, with 11 bases in the middle. The CDR3 loop is CASKQGLYGYTF. CDR3 nucleotides: TGTGCCAGCAAACAGGGATTGTATGGCTACACCTTC.

The V gene is TRBV7-2, the J gene TRBJ2-3, with D perhaps TRBD2 (5 bases). The CDR3 spans 13 residues. The V end lost 6 bases, the J end lost 6 bases, and 13 bases lay between the germline ends. Germline CDR1 SGHTA, CDR2 FQGNSA. In nucleotides, the CDR3 is TGTGCCAGCAGAGCTAGCAACCCGGATACGCAGTATTTT. Translation gives CASRASNPDTQYF.

The chain employs TRBV12-5 and TRBJ2-3; D is ambiguous. Germline CDR1 and CDR2: LGHNT and FRNRAP. V was cut by 6 bases and J by 0 bases, with 10 bases left in between. This CDR3 has 14 residues. The CDR3 loop is CASGSPFSTDTQYF. The DNA for the CDR3 is TGTGCTAGTGGATCCCCGTTTAGCACAGATACGCAGTATTTT.

This sequence joins TRBV6-2 or TRBV6-3 and TRBJ1-1; D not certain. Per germline, CDR1 MNHEY and CDR2 SVGEGT. Trimming cost V 1 base and J 1 base, with 7 bases left between them. This CDR3 comprises 14 residues. CDR3 nucleotides: TGTGCCAGCAGTTACTATGGCGCGAACACTGAAGCTTTCTTT. It is translated as CASSYYGANTEAFF.

V usage is TRBV9 and J usage is TRBJ1-4, with D uncertain. The ends were cut back, 0 bases at V and 4 bases at J, with 4 bases in the middle. In germline, CDR1 is SGDLS, CDR2 YYNGEE. The CDR3 is 13 residues long. The CDR3 sequence is CASSVGVNEKLFF. CDR3 nucleotide sequence: TGTGCCAGCAGCGTAGGAGTTAATGAAAAACTGTTTTTT.

J is TRBJ1-1 and V is TRBV29-1; weak D call: TRBD1 (5 bases). The CDR3 runs 14 residues. CDR1 and CDR2 (germline): SQVTM, ANQGSEA. V was shortened by 4 bases and J by 3 bases, with 15 bases between the two germline ends. CDR3 loop: CSVGDGQVDTEAFF. As DNA, the CDR3 is TGCAGCGTTGGGGACGGACAAGTTGACACTGAAGCTTTCTTT. The full variable domain, rest sourced from reference TRBV29-1 and TRBJ1-1, is SAVISQKPSRDICQRGTSLTIQCQVDSQVTMMFWYRQQPGQSLTLIATANQGSEATYESGFVIDKFPISRPNLTFSTLTVSNMSPEDSSIYLCSVGDGQVDTEAFFGQGTRLTVV.

V is TRBV13 and J is TRBJ1-2; no clear D. Looked up from germline, CDR1 is PRHDT and CDR2 is FYEKMQ (reference sequence). The CDR3 spans 12 residues. V lost 6 bases, J lost 8 bases, and 13 bases lay in between. The CDR3 sequence is CASRRQEDGYTF. The DNA of the CDR3 is TGTGCCAGCAGGCGTCAAGAGGACGGCTACACCTTC.

This rearrangement joins TRBV10-1 to TRBJ2-2; 9 nucleotides align to TRBD1. J was trimmed by 0 bases and V by 6 bases; bases with no gene match: 2. Germline-derived CDR1 and CDR2 are WNHNN and SYGVQD (reference sequence). This CDR3 is built from 15 residues. The CDR3: CASSDRGTNTGELFF. CDR3 bases: TGCGCCAGCAGCGACAGGGGGACGAACACCGGGGAGCTGTTTTTT.

The chain joins TRBV5-1 to TRBJ1-3; the D is unclear. The CDR3 totals 16 residues. V lost 4 bases to trimming and J lost 4 bases, with 18 bases between them. The germline V gene encodes CDR1 SGHRS and CDR2 YFSETQ. The CDR3 region is CASSPGVGGFGNTIYF. The CDR3 DNA follows: TGCGCCAGCAGCCCCGGTGTAGGAGGATTCGGAAACACCATATATTTT.

V gene TRBV18 combines with J gene TRBJ2-3; D unresolved. CDR3 size: 13 residues. V lost 3 bases and J lost 4, with 8 bases in between. Germline CDR1 KGHSH, CDR2 LQKENI. Here the CDR3 DNA reads TGTGCCAGCTCACCCGACTCCGCAGATACGCAGTATTTT. As protein: CASSPDSADTQYF.

The chain combines TRBV6-2 or TRBV6-3 with TRBJ1-2; 10 nucleotides align to TRBD1. Germline V lookup: CDR1 MNHEY, CDR2 SVGEGT. Trimming removed 6 bases from V and 1 base from J; junction bases left unmatched: 14. The CDR3 loop spans 18 amino acids. CDR3 region: CASSHPAGTGAYNYGYTF. In DNA, the CDR3 is TGTGCCAGCAGCCATCCCGCCGGGACAGGGGCTTATAACTATGGCTACACCTTC.

This chain links TRBV4-2 with TRBJ2-3; no clear D gene. The CDR3 runs to 15 residues. Deletions cut 1 base from V and 3 bases from J, with 11 bases between. Germline CDR1 is LGHNA and CDR2 is YNFKEQ. The chain's CDR3 is CASSQAIGTTDTQYF. Here the CDR3 DNA reads TGTGCCAGCAGCCAAGCGATCGGCACAACAGATACGCAGTATTTT.

This chain links TRBV11-3 with TRBJ2-5; the match to TRBD1 covers 7 bases. Germline assignment: CDR1 SGHNT and CDR2 YENEEA. This CDR3 is 13 amino acids long. Trimming at V came to 5 bases and at J to 4 bases, leaving 4 bases not matched to a gene. CDR3 amino acids: CASSRQGVETQYF. The CDR3, as DNA: TGTGCCAGCAGCCGTCAGGGGGTAGAGACCCAGTACTTC.

This clone was detected a few times. The chain is built from TRBV5-4 and TRBJ1-1; possible D gene TRBD1, 5 bases. Germline CDR1 reads SGHNT; CDR2 reads YYREEE (reference sequence). The CDR3 extends over 15 amino acids. V lost 0 bases to trimming and J lost 1 base, with 10 bases between them. The CDR3, as DNA: TGTGCCAGCAGCTTGGCCGGGCAGGGGAACACTGAAGCTTTCTTT. Translating gives CASSLAGQGNTEAFF. The variable domain in full, completed from reference TRBV5-4 and TRBJ1-1, reads ETGVTQSPTHLIKTRGQQVTLRCSSQSGHNTVSWYQQALGQGPQFIFQYYREEENGRGNFPPRFSGLQFPNYSSELNVNALELDDSALYLCASSLAGQGNTEAFFGQGTRLTVV.

The V call is TRBV12-3 or TRBV12-4, the J call TRBJ1-2, with D possibly matching TRBD1 (5 bases). The CDR3 totals 12 residues. Between the trimmed V and J ends, which lost 1 base and 5 bases, there was a span of 5 bases. The CDR3 spells CASSLGTYGYTF. The CDR3 coding sequence is TGTGCCAGCAGTTTAGGGACATATGGCTACACCTTC.

The DNA for the CDR3 is TGCACCAGCAGCCATACCCTCGGGCCCCCCTACGAGCAGTACGTC. It yields the protein CTSSHTLGPPYEQYV. The rearrangement joins TRBV1 to TRBJ2-7. TRBV1 corresponds to a pseudogene. This CDR3 has 15 amino acids.

This clone was seen only a few times. The V gene is TRBV24-1, the J gene TRBJ1-5, with 7 bases matching TRBD1. The CDR3 length is 15 residues. Trimming removed 5 bases from V and 4 bases from J; junction bases left unmatched: 7. From germline, CDR1 is KGHDR and CDR2 SFDVKD. The CDR3 sequence is CATSVSGQENQPQHF. The CDR3 nucleotides read TGTGCCACCAGTGTTTCTGGACAGGAGAATCAGCCCCAGCATTTT.

This clone appeared once. This chain connects TRBV4-1 to TRBJ1-2; a possible D gene is TRBD1 (5 bases). Germline V lookup: CDR1 MGHRA, CDR2 YSYEKL. The CDR3 is made up of 15 amino acids. V dropped 0 bases and J dropped 2 bases, with 10 bases sitting between them. CDR3 protein: CASSQDPRENYGYTF. CDR3 nucleotides: TGCGCCAGCAGCCAAGATCCCAGGGAAAACTATGGCTACACCTTC.

The sample holds one count of this clone. CDR3 sequence (DNA): TGTGCCAGCAGTTTGCGCGGGTTTTCACCCCTCCACTTT. It specifies CASSLRGFSPLHF. V and J are TRBV12-3 or TRBV12-4 and TRBJ1-6; D is undetermined. Trimming cost V 3 bases and J 9 bases, with 9 bases left between them. This CDR3 is built from 13 residues.